A single sample gave rise to the 17 T cell receptor beta chains below, sequenced in a study of T cell responses to AZD1222 COVID-19 vaccine. Only in-frame clones appear in the TCRdb table, and some are missing; sequencing was by immunoSEQ multiplex PCR. The data contain 100,000 to 150,000 clones, 88% of them singletons. This specimen was peripheral blood, taken on day 0 of AZD1222 vaccination. These receptors were collected from an adult in good health.

The V gene is TRBV4-1, the J gene TRBJ2-7; 11 positions match TRBD2. Germline CDR1 and CDR2: MGHRA and YSYEKL. The CDR3 has 16 residues. Trimming took 3 bases from V and 2 from J; bases not matched to a gene: 6. The DNA for the CDR3 is TGCGCCAGCAGCCACCAGGGACTAGCGGTGCCCTACGAGCAGTACTTC. It codes for CASSHQGLAVPYEQYF.

The V and J genes are TRBV27 and TRBJ2-7; 8 bases line up with TRBD2. Germline CDR1 reads MNHEY; CDR2 reads SMNVEV (reference sequence). This CDR3 has 14 amino acids. The V gene end was trimmed by 5 bases and the J gene end by 2 bases; junction bases not matched to a gene: 5. CDR3 in amino acids: CASSPLAGAYEQYF. For the CDR3, the DNA is TGTGCCAGCAGTCCTCTAGCGGGTGCCTACGAGCAGTACTTC.

V usage is TRBV18 and J usage is TRBJ2-7; possible D gene TRBD1, 8 bases. CDR1 KGHSH and CDR2 LQKENI come from the germline V gene. The CDR3 length is 15 residues. The V gene lost 2 bases and the J gene lost 3 bases, with 14 bases spanning the gap. The CDR3 bases are TGTGCCAGCTCACCAGGGGGGGACAGGAGCTACGAGCAGTACTTC. It specifies CASSPGGDRSYEQYF.

The chain uses TRBV6-2 or TRBV6-3 and TRBJ2-1; D gene ambiguous. Germline lookup yields CDR1 MNHEY and CDR2 SVGEGT. The CDR3 sequence is 11 residues long. V gave up 2 bases and J gave up 9 bases, with 5 bases separating them. The CDR3 here is CASSYGVEQFF. CDR3 sequence (DNA): TGTGCCAGCAGTTACGGGGTTGAGCAGTTCTTC.

This clone was seen a few times. V and J are TRBV11-3 and TRBJ2-1; 7 bases agree with TRBD1. The CDR3 runs 13 residues. V gave up 3 bases and J gave up 6 bases; unmatched junction bases: 2. Looked up from germline, CDR1 is SGHNT and CDR2 is YENEEA. DNA of the CDR3: TGTGCCAGCAGCTTGTCAGGGGGCAATGAGCAGTTCTTC. Its translation: CASSLSGGNEQFF.

A word on this clone: One end of the junction varies from germline; a read error may be responsible. This sequence joins TRBV6-5 and TRBJ1-4; D possibly corresponds to TRBD1 (5 bases). The germline CDR1 and CDR2 sequences are MNHEY and SVGAGI. The CDR3 loop spans 13 amino acids. The CDR3 region has the DNA TGTGCCACCAGTATCAGGGATCGGGAAAAACTGTTTTTT. Its translation is CATSIRDREKLFF.

The V gene is TRBV28, the J gene TRBJ2-7, with 8 positions matching TRBD1. This CDR3 comprises 14 residues. V lost 5 bases and J lost 2; bases outside the gene matches: 5. Germline CDR1 reads MDHEN; CDR2 reads SYDVKM. For the CDR3, the DNA is TGTGCCAGCAGTCGGACGGACAGGGCCTACGAGCAGTACTTC. It encodes CASSRTDRAYEQYF.

V usage is TRBV5-1 and J usage is TRBJ2-2, with D maybe TRBD2 (5 bases). From germline, CDR1 is SGHRS and CDR2 YFSETQ. The CDR3 covers 15 residues. V lost 2 bases, J lost 0 bases, and 8 bases lay in between. CDR3 nucleotide sequence: TGCGCCAGCAGCTTAGACGGGACGAACACCGGGGAGCTGTTTTTT. This translates into CASSLDGTNTGELFF.

This chain links TRBV9 with TRBJ2-7; D might be TRBD1 or TRBD2, each matching 5 bases. In germline, CDR1 is SGDLS, CDR2 YYNGEE. Trimming pared 4 bases from V and 0 bases from J, leaving 17 bases between. The CDR3 totals 16 residues. The CDR3 loop reads CASSPRDQSSSYEQYF. CDR3 DNA: TGTGCCAGCAGCCCTCGGGACCAGTCAAGCTCCTACGAGCAGTACTTC.

The V gene is TRBV28, the J gene TRBJ1-2; TRBD1 agrees at 8 bases. Germline trimming cut 5 bases from V and 3 bases from J; bases unmatched to any gene: 2. CDR1 is MDHEN and CDR2 is SYDVKM in the germline V gene. The CDR3 runs to 13 residues. The CDR3 loop is CASSRTGYYGYTF. The CDR3, as DNA: TGTGCCAGCAGTCGGACAGGGTACTATGGCTACACCTTC.

V gene TRBV4-2 combines with J gene TRBJ1-3; a weak D match, TRBD1 (5 bases). The CDR3 has 15 residues. CDR1 and CDR2 (germline): LGHNA, YNFKEQ. With 0 bases removed from V and 11 bases from J, the gap between germline ends came to 17 bases. This CDR3 reads CASSQDQGLLVAIYF. CDR3 DNA: TGTGCCAGCAGCCAAGATCAGGGACTCCTAGTAGCCATATATTTT.

This chain connects TRBV27 to TRBJ2-2; D gene ambiguous. Germline CDR1 MNHEY, CDR2 SMNVEV (reference sequence). The ends were cut back, 2 bases at V and 2 bases at J, with 12 bases in the middle. The CDR3 loop spans 16 amino acids. CDR3 region: CASSLVAQPNTGELFF. DNA of the CDR3: TGTGCCAGCAGTTTAGTGGCGCAGCCCAACACCGGGGAGCTGTTTTTT.

The genes are TRBV6-5 and TRBJ2-7; the D gene could be TRBD1 or TRBD2 (7 bases each). Per germline, CDR1 MNHEY and CDR2 SVGAGI. V gave up 3 bases and J gave up 3 bases, with 18 bases separating them. The CDR3 runs 16 residues. For the CDR3, the DNA is TGTGCCAGCAGTTATAGGTCCAGGGGGGGATTCTACGAGCAGTACTTC. Protein sequence: CASSYRSRGGFYEQYF.

The rearrangement links TRBV24-1 to TRBJ2-3; a weak D match, TRBD1 (6 bases). Germline CDR1 KGHDR, CDR2 SFDVKD. The CDR3 runs to 16 residues. Trimming pared 0 bases from V and 4 bases from J, leaving 13 bases between. As DNA, the CDR3 is TGTGCCACCAGTGATTTGCGGTCCAGGGGCGCAGATACGCAGTATTTT. Its translation: CATSDLRSRGADTQYF.

This clone was observed once. This chain links TRBV12-3 or TRBV12-4 with TRBJ1-2; D unclear. The length of the CDR3 is 13 residues. Trimming removed 8 bases from V and 4 bases from J, with 14 bases in between. CDR3 region: CASGILKIYGYTF. CDR3 bases: TGTGCCAGCGGCATTTTGAAAATCTATGGCTACACCTTC.

The chain combines TRBV7-9 with TRBJ1-2, with 7 bases lining up with TRBD1. This CDR3 is 14 amino acids long. Losses at the gene ends were 2 bases for V and 7 bases for J; bases not matched to a gene: 7. Germline lookup yields CDR1 SEHNR and CDR2 FQNEAQ (reference sequence). CDR3 in amino acids: CASSLLQGLRGYTF. DNA of the CDR3: TGTGCCAGCAGCTTACTACAGGGGTTGCGTGGCTACACCTTC.

Written as DNA, the CDR3 is TGTGCCAGCAGGAAAAGGGGCAATCAGCCCCAGCATTTT. Protein sequence: CASRKRGNQPQHF. The rearrangement uses TRBV25-1 and TRBJ1-5, with D uncertain. Germline-derived CDR1 and CDR2 are MGHDK and SYGVNS. The CDR3 has 13 amino acids. Trimming took 6 bases from V and 2 from J, leaving 8 bases between them.